The subject of this entry is one T cell receptor beta chain. Antigen unknown. Profiling relied on immunoSEQ multiplex PCR, and the TCRdb table lists in-frame clones only, not all of them. The sample has around 120,000 clones; roughly 94% are singletons. From germline, CDR1 is LNHDA and CDR2 SQIVND (reference sequence). The CDR3 has 14 amino acids. V was clipped by 3 bases and J by 3 bases, with 12 bases between them. The source of the sample is a study of siplizumab effects on memory and regulatory T cells. Study outcomes and limitations: Naive T cells appeared more diverse than memory cells and seemed to be major alloresponse contributors. Siplizumab significantly decreased alloreactive sequences from unstimulated CD4+ memory cells.

The rearrangement links TRBV19 to TRBJ2-7; D perhaps matches TRBD1 (5 bases). This sequence originates from a human donor in good health. Material: non-Treg CD4+ T cells sorted from blood. In DNA form, the CDR3 reads TGTGCCAGTAGTATTTCTTGGGGCCTCTACGAGCAGTACTTC. Its protein is CASSISWGLYEQYF.